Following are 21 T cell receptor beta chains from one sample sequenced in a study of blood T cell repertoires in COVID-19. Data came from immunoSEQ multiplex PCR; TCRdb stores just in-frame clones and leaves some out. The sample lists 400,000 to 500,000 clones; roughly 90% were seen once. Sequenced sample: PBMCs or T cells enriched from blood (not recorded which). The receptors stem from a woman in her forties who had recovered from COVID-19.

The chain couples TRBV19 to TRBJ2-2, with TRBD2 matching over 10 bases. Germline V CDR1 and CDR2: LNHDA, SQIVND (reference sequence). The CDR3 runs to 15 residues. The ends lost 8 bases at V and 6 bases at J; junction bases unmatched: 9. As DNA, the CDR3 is TGTGCCAGTCGGGCTAGCGGGAGTTGGGCCGGGGAGCTGTTTTTT. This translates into CASRASGSWAGELFF.

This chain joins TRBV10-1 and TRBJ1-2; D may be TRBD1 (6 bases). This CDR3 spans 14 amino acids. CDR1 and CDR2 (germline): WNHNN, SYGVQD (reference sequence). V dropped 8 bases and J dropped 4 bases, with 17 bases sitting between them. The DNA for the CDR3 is TGCGCCAGCGCCCCTGGGGGGGCCATCTATGGCTACACCTTC. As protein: CASAPGGAIYGYTF.

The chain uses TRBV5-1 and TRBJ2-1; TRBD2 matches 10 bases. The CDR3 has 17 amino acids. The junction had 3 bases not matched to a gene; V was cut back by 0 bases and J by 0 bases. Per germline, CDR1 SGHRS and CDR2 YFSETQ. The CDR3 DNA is TGCGCCAGCAGCTTGGAGGCTAGCGGGAGCTCCTACAATGAGCAGTTCTTC. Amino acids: CASSLEASGSSYNEQFF.

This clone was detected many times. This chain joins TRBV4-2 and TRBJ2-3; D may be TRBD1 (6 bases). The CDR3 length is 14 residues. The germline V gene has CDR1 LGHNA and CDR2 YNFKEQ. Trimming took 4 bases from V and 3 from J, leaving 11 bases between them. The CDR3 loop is CASSLKGQTDTQYF. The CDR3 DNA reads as TGTGCCAGCAGCCTTAAAGGACAGACAGATACGCAGTATTTT.

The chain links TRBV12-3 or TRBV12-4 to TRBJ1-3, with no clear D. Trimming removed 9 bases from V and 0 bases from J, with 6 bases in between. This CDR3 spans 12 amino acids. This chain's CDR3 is CASVNSGNTIYF. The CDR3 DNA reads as TGTGCCAGTGTAAACTCTGGAAACACCATATATTTT.

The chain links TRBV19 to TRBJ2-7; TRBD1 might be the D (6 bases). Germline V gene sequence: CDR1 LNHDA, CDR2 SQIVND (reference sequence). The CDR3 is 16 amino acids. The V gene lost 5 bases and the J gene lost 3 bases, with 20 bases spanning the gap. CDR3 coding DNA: TGTGCCAGTAGTCGAGTAGGGGCAGGGGTCATCTACGAGCAGTACTTC. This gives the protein CASSRVGAGVIYEQYF. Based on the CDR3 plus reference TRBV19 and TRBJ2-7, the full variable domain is DGGITQSPKYLFRKEGQNVTLSCEQNLNHDAMYWYRQDPGQGLRLIYYSQIVNDFQKGDIAEGYSVSREKKESFPLTVTSAQKNPTAFYLCASSRVGAGVIYEQYFGPGTRLTVT.

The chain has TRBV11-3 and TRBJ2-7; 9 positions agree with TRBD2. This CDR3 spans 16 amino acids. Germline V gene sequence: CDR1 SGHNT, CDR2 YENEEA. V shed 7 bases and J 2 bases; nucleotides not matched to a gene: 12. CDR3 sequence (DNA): TGTGCCAGCAACTCGGGTAGCGGGAGAAGGACCTACGAGCAGTACTTC. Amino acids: CASNSGSGRRTYEQYF.

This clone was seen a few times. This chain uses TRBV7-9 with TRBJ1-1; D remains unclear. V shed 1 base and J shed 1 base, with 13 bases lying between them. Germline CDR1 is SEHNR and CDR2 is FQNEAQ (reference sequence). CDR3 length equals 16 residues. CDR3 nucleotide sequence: TGTGCCAGCAGCTTAGGAGACTATAGGGAGAACACTGAAGCTTTCTTT. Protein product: CASSLGDYRENTEAFF. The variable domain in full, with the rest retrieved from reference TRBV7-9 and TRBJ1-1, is DTGVSQNPRHKITKRGQNVTFRCDPISEHNRLYWYRQTLGQGPEFLTYFQNEAQLEKSRLLSDRFSAERPKGSFSTLEIQRTEQGDSAMYLCASSLGDYRENTEAFFGQGTRLTVV.

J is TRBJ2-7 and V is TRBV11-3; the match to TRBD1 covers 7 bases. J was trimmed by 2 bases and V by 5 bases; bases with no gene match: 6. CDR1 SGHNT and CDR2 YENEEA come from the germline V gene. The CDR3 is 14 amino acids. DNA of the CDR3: TGTGCCAGCAGCCCGCGGACAGGTACCTACGAGCAGTACTTC. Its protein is CASSPRTGTYEQYF.

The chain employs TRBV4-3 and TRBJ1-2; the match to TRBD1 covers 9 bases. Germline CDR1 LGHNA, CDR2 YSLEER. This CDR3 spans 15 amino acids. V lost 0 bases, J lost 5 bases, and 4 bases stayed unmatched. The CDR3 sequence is CASSQEQGADYGYTF. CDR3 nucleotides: TGCGCCAGCAGCCAAGAACAGGGGGCCGATTATGGCTACACCTTC.

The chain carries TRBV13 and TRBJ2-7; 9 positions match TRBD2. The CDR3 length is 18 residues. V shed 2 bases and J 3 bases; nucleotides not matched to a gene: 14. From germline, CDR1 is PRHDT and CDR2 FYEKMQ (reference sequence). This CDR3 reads CASSLHSSAGGTDYEQYF. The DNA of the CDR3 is TGTGCCAGCAGCTTACACTCGTCAGCGGGGGGAACCGACTACGAGCAGTACTTC.

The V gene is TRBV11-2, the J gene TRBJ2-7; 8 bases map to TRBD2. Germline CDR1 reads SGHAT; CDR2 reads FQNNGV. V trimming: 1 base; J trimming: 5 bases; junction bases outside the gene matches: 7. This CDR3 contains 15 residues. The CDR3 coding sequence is TGTGCCAGCAGCTTAGCCGGACTAGCAGGAGACGAGCAGTACTTC. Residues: CASSLAGLAGDEQYF.

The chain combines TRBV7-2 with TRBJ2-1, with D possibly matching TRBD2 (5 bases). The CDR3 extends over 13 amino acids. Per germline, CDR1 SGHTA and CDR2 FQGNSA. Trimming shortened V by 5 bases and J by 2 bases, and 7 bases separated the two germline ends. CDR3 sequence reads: CASSPSTYNEQFF. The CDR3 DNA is TGTGCCAGCAGCCCTAGCACCTACAATGAGCAGTTCTTC.

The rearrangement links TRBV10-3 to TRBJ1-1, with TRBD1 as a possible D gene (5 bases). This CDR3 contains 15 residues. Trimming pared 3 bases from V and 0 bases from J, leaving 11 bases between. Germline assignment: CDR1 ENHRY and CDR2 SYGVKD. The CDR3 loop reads CAISDPGLLNTEAFF. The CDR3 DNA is TGTGCCATCAGTGATCCGGGACTCCTGAACACTGAAGCTTTCTTT.

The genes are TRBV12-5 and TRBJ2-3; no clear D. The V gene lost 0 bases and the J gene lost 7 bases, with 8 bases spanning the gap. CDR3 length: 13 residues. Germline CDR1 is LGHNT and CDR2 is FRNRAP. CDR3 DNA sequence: TGTGCTAGTGGTTTGGTTTCTTTAAATACGCAGTATTTT. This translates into CASGLVSLNTQYF.

The CDR3 DNA follows: TGCGCCAGCAGCCAAGAAGCCGGGCGGAGCGGGAGCAATAATGAGCAGTTCTTC. It encodes CASSQEAGRSGSNNEQFF. The chain combines TRBV4-3 with TRBJ2-1; 8 positions match TRBD2. The length of the CDR3 is 18 residues. Germline CDR1 LGHNA, CDR2 YSLEER. After removal of 0 bases from V and 7 bases from J, the junction contained 14 bases not matched to a gene.

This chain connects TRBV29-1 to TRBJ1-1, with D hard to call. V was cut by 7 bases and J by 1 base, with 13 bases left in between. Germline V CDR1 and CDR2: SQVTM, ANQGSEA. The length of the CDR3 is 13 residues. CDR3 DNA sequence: TGCAGCGCCGAGCCCCGAGGGAACACTGAAGCTTTCTTT. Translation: CSAEPRGNTEAFF.

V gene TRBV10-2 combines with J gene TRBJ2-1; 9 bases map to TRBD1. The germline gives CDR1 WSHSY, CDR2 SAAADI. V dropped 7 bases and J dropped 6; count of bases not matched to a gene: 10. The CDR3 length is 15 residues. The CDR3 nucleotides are TGCGCCAGCAATACCGGGACAGGGCCCTTCAATGAGCAGTTCTTC. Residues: CASNTGTGPFNEQFF.

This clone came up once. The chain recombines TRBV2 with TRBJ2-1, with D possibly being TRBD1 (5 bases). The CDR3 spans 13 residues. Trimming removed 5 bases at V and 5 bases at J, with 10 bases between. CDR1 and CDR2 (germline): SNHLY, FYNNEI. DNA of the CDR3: TGTGCCAGCAGTCCCGACAGCGACAATGAGCAGTTCTTC. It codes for CASSPDSDNEQFF.

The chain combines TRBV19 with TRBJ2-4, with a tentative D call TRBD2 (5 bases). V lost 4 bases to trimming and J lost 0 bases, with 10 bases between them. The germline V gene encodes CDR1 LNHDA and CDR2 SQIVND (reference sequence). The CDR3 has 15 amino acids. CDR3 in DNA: TGTGCCAGTAGTACACTAGGACTAGCCAAAAACATTCAGTACTTC. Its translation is CASSTLGLAKNIQYF.

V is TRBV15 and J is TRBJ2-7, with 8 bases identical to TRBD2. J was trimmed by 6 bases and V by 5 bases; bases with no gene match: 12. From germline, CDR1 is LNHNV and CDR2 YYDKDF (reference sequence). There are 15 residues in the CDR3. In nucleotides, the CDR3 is TGTGCCACCAGCCGACTAGCGAGGGGGATAGCCGAGCAGTACTTC. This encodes CATSRLARGIAEQYF.